Below are 8 T cell receptor beta chains sequenced from a single sample in a study of T cell changes during pregnancy in multiple sclerosis. Produced via immunoSEQ multiplex PCR; TCRdb's table is partial and in-frame only. Here the sample spans 55,000 to 85,000 clones, 90% to 95% being singletons. This material consisted of peripheral blood, taken after pregnancy. The receptors derive from a female donor with multiple sclerosis, enrolled in a pregnancy study.

The rearrangement uses TRBV2 and TRBJ2-3; 10 positions agree with TRBD2. The CDR3 is 16 residues long. Germline V lookup: CDR1 SNHLY, CDR2 FYNNEI. The junction had 6 bases not matched to a gene; V was cut back by 0 bases and J by 6 bases. CDR3 sequence: CASSEAGSGRRDTQYF. Written as DNA, the CDR3 is TGTGCCAGCAGTGAAGCGGGTAGCGGGAGGAGGGATACGCAGTATTTT.

This clone was seen a single time. The CDR3 protein is CASSSPWGGPDTQYF. The CDR3 nucleotides are TGTGCCAGCAGCTCCCCCTGGGGCGGCCCAGATACGCAGTATTTT. This sequence joins TRBV6-5 and TRBJ2-3, with D possibly matching TRBD1 (5 bases). CDR1 and CDR2 from the germline V gene are MNHEY and SVGAGI. V lost 6 bases, J lost 4 bases, and 17 bases lay in between. The CDR3 spans 15 residues.

The rearrangement joins TRBV7-8 to TRBJ1-1; D is perhaps TRBD1 (5 bases). Trimming shortened V by 3 bases and J by 8 bases, and 13 bases separated the two germline ends. Germline values: CDR1 SGHVS, CDR2 FQNEAQ. The CDR3 is 13 amino acids. The CDR3 region has the DNA TGTGCCAGCAGCTTTCTCATTAGGGGAGAAGCTTTCTTT. This gives the protein CASSFLIRGEAFF. Full variable domain (outside the CDR3, taken from reference TRBV7-8 and TRBJ1-1): GAGVSQSPRYKVAKRGQDVALRCDPISGHVSLFWYQQALGQGPEFLTYFQNEAQLDKSGLPSDRFFAERPEGSVSTLKIQRTQQEDSAVYLCASSFLIRGEAFFGQGTRLTVV.

The chain uses TRBV6-1 and TRBJ1-2; D is ambiguous. The CDR3 spans 12 residues. The V gene lost 5 bases and the J gene lost 3 bases, with 7 bases spanning the gap. Germline V gene sequence: CDR1 MNHNS, CDR2 SASEGT. CDR3 sequence: CASSPLDYGYTF. The CDR3 nucleotides are TGTGCCAGCAGTCCCCTCGACTATGGCTACACCTTC.

The J gene is TRBJ1-3, the V gene TRBV5-4; possibly TRBD1 for D (5 bases). The CDR3 has 14 amino acids. Germline CDR1 SGHNT, CDR2 YYREEE (reference sequence). Trimming cost V 5 bases and J 1 base, with 10 bases left between them. The CDR3 protein is CASSTDSSGNTIYF. The CDR3 DNA reads TGTGCCAGCAGTACCGACAGTTCTGGAAACACCATATATTTT. Full variable domain (rest looked up from reference TRBV5-4 and TRBJ1-3): ETGVTQSPTHLIKTRGQQVTLRCSSQSGHNTVSWYQQALGQGPQFIFQYYREEENGRGNFPPRFSGLQFPNYSSELNVNALELDDSALYLCASSTDSSGNTIYFGEGSWLTVV.

The chain combines TRBV6-4 with TRBJ2-7; D may be TRBD1 (6 bases). The CDR3 loop spans 14 amino acids. V was clipped by 0 bases and J by 6 bases, with 12 bases between them. Germline V lookup: CDR1 MRHNA, CDR2 SNTAGT. The CDR3 DNA is TGTGCCAGCAGTGACTCGATGGCAGGGGTCGAGCAGTACTTC. It translates to CASSDSMAGVEQYF.

J is TRBJ2-7 and V is TRBV5-1; the D gene is possibly TRBD2 (5 bases). The CDR3 sequence is 14 residues long. Trimming removed 0 bases from V and 9 bases from J, with 16 bases in between. The germline CDR1 and CDR2 sequences are SGHRS and YFSETQ. The DNA for the CDR3 is TGCGCCAGCAGCTTGGCCCTCCGGGGAGAGGCGCAGTACTTC. This encodes CASSLALRGEAQYF.

The V gene is TRBV5-1, the J gene TRBJ2-1; no definite D call. CDR1 SGHRS and CDR2 YFSETQ come from the germline V gene. Trimming stripped 5 bases from V and 5 bases from J, with 11 bases between. The CDR3 has 13 amino acids. The CDR3 loop reads CASRLTSNNEQFF. Written as DNA, the CDR3 is TGCGCCAGCAGACTTACCTCAAACAATGAGCAGTTCTTC.